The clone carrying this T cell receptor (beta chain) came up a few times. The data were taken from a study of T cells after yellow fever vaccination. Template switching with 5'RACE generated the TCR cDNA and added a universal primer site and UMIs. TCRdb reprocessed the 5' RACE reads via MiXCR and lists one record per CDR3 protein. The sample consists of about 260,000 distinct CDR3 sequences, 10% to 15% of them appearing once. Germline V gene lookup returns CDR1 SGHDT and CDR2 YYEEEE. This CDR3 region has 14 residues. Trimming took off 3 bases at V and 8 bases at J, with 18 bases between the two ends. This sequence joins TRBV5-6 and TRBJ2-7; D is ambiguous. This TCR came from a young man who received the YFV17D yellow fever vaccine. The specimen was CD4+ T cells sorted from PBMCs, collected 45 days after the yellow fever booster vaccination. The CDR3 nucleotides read TGTGCCAGCAGCTACGAGCGACCTCCGTGGAAGCAGTACTTC. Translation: CASSYERPPWKQYF.